These T cell receptor beta chains were read from a single sample in a study of identical twins. TCRdb reanalysed the 5' RACE reads using MiXCR and keeps one entry per CDR3 protein. The sample holds 500,000 to 600,000 distinct CDR3 sequences, approximately 22% seen once. This sample also belongs to another study, concerning T cells expressing NK-cell markers.

Sequencing input: CD4+ T cells sorted from blood. These receptors came from a woman aged 18-30 years in good health. The CDR3 runs from the conserved cysteine through the conserved F or W. Fields, in order: clone size, V gene, D gene, J gene, CDR3 protein, CDR3 DNA. D genes are given only for firm matches. Only part of the rows carry a size: once, few, many, or a class if the clone is expanded.

.,TRBV20-1,.,TRBJ1-5,CSARDSPTGPDQPQHF,TGCAGTGCTAGAGATAGTCCCACAGGGCCGGATCAGCCCCAGCATTTT
few,TRBV27,TRBD2,TRBJ2-7,CASKVGTTGGEQYF,TGTGCCAGCAAGGTAGGGACTACCGGCGGCGAGCAGTACTTC
few,TRBV27,TRBD1,TRBJ2-1,CATALDRAYNEQFF,TGTGCCACTGCCCTCGACAGGGCCTACAATGAGCAGTTCTTC
.,TRBV5-1,TRBD2,TRBJ2-1,CASSLAQRGGDQFF,TGCGCCAGCAGCTTGGCCCAGCGGGGGGGAGATCAGTTCTTC
.,TRBV29-1,TRBD1,TRBJ1-1,CSVTGGGYTEAFF,TGCAGCGTTACAGGGGGCGGTTACACTGAAGCTTTCTTT
.,TRBV30,.,TRBJ2-1,CAWSVLGSGAVEQFF,TGTGCCTGGAGTGTCCTCGGGAGTGGGGCGGTGGAGCAGTTCTTC
few,TRBV9,.,TRBJ1-2,CASSLRTDNNYGYTF,TGTGCCAGCAGCCTACGGACGGACAACAACTATGGCTACACCTTC
.,TRBV7-9,.,TRBJ1-2,CASSSSGDRYTF,TGTGCCAGCAGCTCCTCGGGGGATCGCTACACCTTC
.,TRBV5-1,TRBD2,TRBJ2-5,CASSQGGLETQYF,TGCGCCAGCAGCCAGGGAGGGCTGGAGACCCAGTACTTC
.,TRBV2,.,TRBJ1-5,CASSEAYSNQPQHF,TGTGCCAGCAGTGAAGCATATAGCAATCAGCCCCAGCATTTT
.,TRBV5-1,TRBD1,TRBJ2-7,CASRPGTGGAYEQYF,TGCGCCAGCAGACCCGGGACAGGGGGAGCCTACGAGCAGTACTTC
few,TRBV20-1,TRBD1,TRBJ1-2,CSATWGQYGYTF,TGCAGTGCTACTTGGGGACAGTATGGCTACACCTTC
.,TRBV28,TRBD1,TRBJ2-6,CASSPFWTGPSGANVLTF,TGTGCCAGCAGCCCCTTTTGGACAGGCCCTTCTGGGGCCAACGTCCTGACTTTC
.,TRBV29-1,.,TRBJ2-7,CSVEVRKANYEQYF,TGCAGCGTTGAGGTGCGGAAAGCAAACTACGAGCAGTACTTC
few,TRBV19,TRBD2,TRBJ2-7,CASITSGRSLDEQYF,TGTGCCAGTATCACAAGCGGGAGGTCCCTTGACGAGCAGTACTTC
.,TRBV15,.,TRBJ1-2,CATSRITSYNYGYTF,TGTGCCACCAGCAGAATTACCTCATATAACTATGGCTACACCTTC
.,TRBV5-1,.,TRBJ2-1,CASSFGGENNEQFF,TGCGCCAGCAGCTTTGGCGGAGAGAACAATGAGCAGTTCTTC
few,TRBV5-5,.,TRBJ1-2,CASSNTGTGLSYGYTF,TGTGCCAGCAGCAACACCGGAACGGGCCTATCCTATGGCTACACCTTC
few,TRBV12-3/TRBV12-4,.,TRBJ1-5,CASRKLNQPQHF,TGTGCCAGCAGAAAATTAAATCAGCCCCAGCATTTT
.,TRBV20-1,.,TRBJ2-7,CSARDRRSSYEQYF,TGCAGTGCTAGAGATAGAAGGAGCTCCTACGAGCAGTACTTC
.,TRBV10-3,TRBD2,TRBJ2-5,CAISEFSGTETQYF,TGTGCCATCAGTGAGTTTAGCGGGACGGAGACCCAGTACTTC
few,TRBV5-1,TRBD2,TRBJ2-1,CASSPGLAGGYNEQFF,TGTGCCAGCAGCCCGGGACTAGCGGGGGGGTACAATGAGCAGTTCTTC
few,TRBV10-3,.,TRBJ1-2,CAISQDGGYGYTF,TGTGCCATCAGCCAGGACGGGGGCTATGGCTACACCTTC
few,TRBV20-1,.,TRBJ1-6,CSARTVNSPLHF,TGCAGTGCCCGGACTGTTAATTCACCCCTCCACTTT
.,TRBV4-1,.,TRBJ2-2,CASTARVGGELFF,TGCGCCAGCACGGCGAGGGTAGGCGGGGAGCTGTTTTTT
few,TRBV5-1,.,TRBJ2-7,CASSLVADSYEQYF,TGCGCCAGCAGCTTGGTGGCAGACTCCTACGAGCAGTACTTC
.,TRBV10-2,TRBD1,TRBJ1-1,CASRGTGVNTEAFF,TGCGCCAGCAGGGGGACAGGAGTGAACACTGAAGCTTTCTTT
.,TRBV27,.,TRBJ2-7,CASSLKRDTAYEQYF,TGTGCCAGCAGTTTAAAAAGGGATACGGCCTACGAGCAGTACTTC
.,TRBV7-8,TRBD2,TRBJ2-2,CASSGRLAQAGELFF,TGTGCCAGCAGCGGACGACTAGCGCAAGCCGGGGAGCTGTTTTTT
few,TRBV5-6,TRBD1,TRBJ2-7,CASSPPPGQEYAYEQYF,TGTGCCAGCAGCCCGCCCCCGGGACAGGAATATGCCTACGAGCAGTACTTC